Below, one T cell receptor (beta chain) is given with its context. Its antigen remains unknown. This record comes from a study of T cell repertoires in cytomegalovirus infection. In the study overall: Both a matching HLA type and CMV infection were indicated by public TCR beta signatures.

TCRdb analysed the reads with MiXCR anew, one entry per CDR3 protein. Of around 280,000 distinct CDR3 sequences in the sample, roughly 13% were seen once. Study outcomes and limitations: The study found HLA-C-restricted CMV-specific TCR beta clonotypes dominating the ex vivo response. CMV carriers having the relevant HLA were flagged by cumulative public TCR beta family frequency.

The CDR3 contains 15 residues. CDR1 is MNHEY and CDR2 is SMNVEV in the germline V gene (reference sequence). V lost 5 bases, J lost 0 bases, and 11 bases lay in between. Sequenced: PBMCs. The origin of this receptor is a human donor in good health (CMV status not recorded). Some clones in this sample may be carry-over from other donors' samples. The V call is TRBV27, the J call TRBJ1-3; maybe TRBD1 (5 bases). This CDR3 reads CASSPGPNSGNTIYF. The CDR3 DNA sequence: TGTGCCAGCAGTCCGGGACCGAACTCTGGAAACACCATATATTTT.